Included here is one T cell receptor (beta chain) sequence, with context. Its specificity is unknown. This specimen belongs to a study of T cell responses to AZD1222 COVID-19 vaccine. Study outcomes and limitations: Donors were largely white British and mainly female; clonal diversity was possibly underestimated. Only after the peak T cell response were repertoires sampled. Vaccination with two AZD1222 doses was followed by a rise in Spike-specific TCR breadth and depth.

Only in-frame clones appear in the TCRdb table, and some are missing; sequencing was by immunoSEQ multiplex PCR. The sample records fewer than 150,000 clones, 89% being singletons. Second-dose schedules of about 4 or about 12 weeks were combined. The source was peripheral blood, collected 28 days after the second AZD1222 dose. The clonotype was recovered from an adult who received the AZD1222 COVID-19 vaccine.

CDR3 coding DNA: TGTGCCAGCAGGTATCAGGGCCCGGGGGCTTATAATTCACCCCTCCACTTT. Amino acids: CASRYQGPGAYNSPLHF. V is TRBV27 and J is TRBJ1-6, with a weak D call TRBD1 (6 bases). With 6 bases removed from V and 4 bases from J, the gap between germline ends came to 19 bases. The CDR3 totals 17 residues. The germline CDR1 and CDR2 sequences are MNHEY and SMNVEV (reference sequence).